The following is a T cell receptor (beta chain) sequence with its context. This specimen belongs to a study of blood T cell repertoires in COVID-19. Study background: The samples span acute and convalescent COVID-19 from the United States, Italy and Spain. T cells, B-cell-depleted T cells, or PBMCs provided the cDNA or gDNA that served as material.

This CDR3 region has 15 residues. The trim removed 5 bases at V and 2 bases at J, leaving 7 bases unmatched. Per the germline V gene, CDR1 is MDHEN and CDR2 is SYDVKM. The cohort comprised adults aged about 18 to 90 years residing in under 30 US areas. Assignments of participants to cohorts depended upon their own reported clinical history. Measured with immunoSEQ multiplex PCR; TCRdb has only the in-frame clones, and not every one. Of a few hundred thousand clones listed, 70% to 90% are singletons. The chain uses TRBV28 and TRBJ2-7; 9 positions match TRBD1. The source material was PBMCs or T cells enriched from blood (not recorded which). The receptor comes from a woman aged 35 to 49 with acute COVID-19. CDR3 loop: CASSDRGDPPYEQYF. The CDR3 coding sequence is TGTGCCAGCAGTGACAGGGGGGACCCACCCTACGAGCAGTACTTC.